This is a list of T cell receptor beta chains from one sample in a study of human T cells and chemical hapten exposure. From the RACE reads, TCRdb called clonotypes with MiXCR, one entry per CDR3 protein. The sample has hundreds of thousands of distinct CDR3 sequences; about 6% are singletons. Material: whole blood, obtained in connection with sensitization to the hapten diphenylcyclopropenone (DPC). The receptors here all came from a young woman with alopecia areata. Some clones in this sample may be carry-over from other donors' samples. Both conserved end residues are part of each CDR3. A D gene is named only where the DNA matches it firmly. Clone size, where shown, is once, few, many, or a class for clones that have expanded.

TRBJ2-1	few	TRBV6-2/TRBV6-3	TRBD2	TGTGCCAGCAGTTACGAGTGGCGCGGGGGCTACAATGAGCAGTTCTTC	CASSYEWRGGYNEQFF
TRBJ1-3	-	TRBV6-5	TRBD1	TGTGCCAGCAGTTCGGACAGGGACAGCTCTGGAAACACCATATATTTT	CASSSDRDSSGNTIYF
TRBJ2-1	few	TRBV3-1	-	TGTGCCAGCAGCCAAGTAACGGGGGCCTACAATGAGCAGTTCTTC	CASSQVTGAYNEQFF
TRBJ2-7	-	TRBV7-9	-	TGTGCCAGCAGCCCCGTTTTAAGCTCGACCTCCTACGAGCAGTACTTC	CASSPVLSSTSYEQYF
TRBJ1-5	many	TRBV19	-	TGTGCCACCTATGGCCCGAATCAGCCCCAGCATTTT	CATYGPNQPQHF
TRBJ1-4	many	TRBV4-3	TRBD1	TGCGCCAGCAGCCAAGATTGGGGAGGGGGCAATAATGAAAAACTGTTTTTT	CASSQDWGGGNNEKLFF
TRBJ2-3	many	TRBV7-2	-	TGTGCCAGCAGGCGGACCCTTACTAGCACAGATACGCAGTATTTT	CASRRTLTSTDTQYF
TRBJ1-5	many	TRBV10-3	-	TGTGCCATCAGCCGGGACAAGGATCAGCCCCAGCATTTT	CAISRDKDQPQHF
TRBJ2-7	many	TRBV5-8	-	TGTGCCAGCAGCTTGGTGAGAAGCTCCTACGAGCAGTACTTC	CASSLVRSSYEQYF
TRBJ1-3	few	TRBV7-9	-	TGTGCCAGCAGTAAGGCGGGTTCTGGAAACACCATATATTTT	CASSKAGSGNTIYF
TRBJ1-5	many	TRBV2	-	TGTGCCAGCAGTGAACAGGTGGGAGGACAGCCCCAGCATTTT	CASSEQVGGQPQHF
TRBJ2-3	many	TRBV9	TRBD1	TGTGCCAGCAGCTATAGGACAGGGGCAGGAGAAGATACGCAGTATTTT	CASSYRTGAGEDTQYF
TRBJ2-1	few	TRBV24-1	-	TGTGCCACCAGTGATTGGTCCGAGGGCAATGAGCAGTTCTTC	CATSDWSEGNEQFF
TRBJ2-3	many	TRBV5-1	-	TGCGCCAGCAGCTTGGAGATACGGGGGACAGATACGCAGTATTTT	CASSLEIRGTDTQYF
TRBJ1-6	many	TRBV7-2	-	TGTGCCAGCAGCTTAGCTCTAGTCTCTTCACCCCTCCACTTT	CASSLALVSSPLHF
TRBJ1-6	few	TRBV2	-	TGTGCCAGCAGTGAAGTGGATTCACCCCTCCACTTT	CASSEVDSPLHF
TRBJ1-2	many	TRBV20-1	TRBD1	TGCAGTGCTAGAGTGAGGACAGGGGACATTCATGGCTACACCTTC	CSARVRTGDIHGYTF
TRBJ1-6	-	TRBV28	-	TGTGCCAGCAGACGAGAGTTTGGTGCGGATTATAATTCACCCCTCCACTTT	CASRREFGADYNSPLHF
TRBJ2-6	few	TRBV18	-	TGTGCCAGCTCACCGGCACTAGGGACTGGGGCCAACGTCCTGACTTTC	CASSPALGTGANVLTF
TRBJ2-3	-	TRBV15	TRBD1	TGTGCCACCAGCTTGGGACAGGGCTTCGCAGATACGCAGTATTTT	CATSLGQGFADTQYF
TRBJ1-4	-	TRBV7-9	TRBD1	TGTGCCAGCAGCTCACATGGACAGGGAAGGGATGAAAAACTGTTTTTT	CASSSHGQGRDEKLFF
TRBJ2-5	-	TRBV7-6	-	TGTGCCAGCAGCTTAGTACAGTACGGGACCCAGTACTTC	CASSLVQYGTQYF
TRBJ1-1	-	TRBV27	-	TGTGCCAGCAGTTTATCGAGCCGAACTTGGGCTTTCTTT	CASSLSSRTWAFF
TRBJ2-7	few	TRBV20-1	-	TGCAGTGCTAGTGGGACACGATCCTACGAGCAGTACTTC	CSASGTRSYEQYF